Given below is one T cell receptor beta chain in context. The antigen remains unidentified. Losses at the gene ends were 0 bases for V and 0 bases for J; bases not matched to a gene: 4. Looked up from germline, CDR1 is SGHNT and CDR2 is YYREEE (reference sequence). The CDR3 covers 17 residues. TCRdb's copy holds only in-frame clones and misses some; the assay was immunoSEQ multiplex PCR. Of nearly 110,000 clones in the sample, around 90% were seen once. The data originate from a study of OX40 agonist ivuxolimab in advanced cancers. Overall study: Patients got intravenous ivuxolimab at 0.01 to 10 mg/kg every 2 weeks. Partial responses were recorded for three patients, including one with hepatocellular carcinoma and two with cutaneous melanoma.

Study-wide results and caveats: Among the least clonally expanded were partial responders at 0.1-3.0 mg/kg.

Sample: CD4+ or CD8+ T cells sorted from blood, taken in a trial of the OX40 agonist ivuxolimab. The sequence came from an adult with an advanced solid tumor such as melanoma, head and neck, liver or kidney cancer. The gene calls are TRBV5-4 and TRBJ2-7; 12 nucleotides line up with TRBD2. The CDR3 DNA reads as TGTGCCAGCAGCTTGGGCGGACTAGCGGGAAGCTCCTACGAGCAGTACTTC. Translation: CASSLGGLAGSSYEQYF.